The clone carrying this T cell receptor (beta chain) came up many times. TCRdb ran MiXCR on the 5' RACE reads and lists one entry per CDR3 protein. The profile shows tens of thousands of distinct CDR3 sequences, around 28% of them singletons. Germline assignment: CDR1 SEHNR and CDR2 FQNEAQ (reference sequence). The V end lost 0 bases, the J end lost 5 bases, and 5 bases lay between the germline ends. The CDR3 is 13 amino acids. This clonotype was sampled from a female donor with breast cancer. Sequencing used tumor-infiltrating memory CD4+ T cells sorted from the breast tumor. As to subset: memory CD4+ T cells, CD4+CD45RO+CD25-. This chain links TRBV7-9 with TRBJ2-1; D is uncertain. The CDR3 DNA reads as TGTGCCAGCAGCTTAGCCAGGCACAATGAGCAGTTCTTC. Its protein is CASSLARHNEQFF.